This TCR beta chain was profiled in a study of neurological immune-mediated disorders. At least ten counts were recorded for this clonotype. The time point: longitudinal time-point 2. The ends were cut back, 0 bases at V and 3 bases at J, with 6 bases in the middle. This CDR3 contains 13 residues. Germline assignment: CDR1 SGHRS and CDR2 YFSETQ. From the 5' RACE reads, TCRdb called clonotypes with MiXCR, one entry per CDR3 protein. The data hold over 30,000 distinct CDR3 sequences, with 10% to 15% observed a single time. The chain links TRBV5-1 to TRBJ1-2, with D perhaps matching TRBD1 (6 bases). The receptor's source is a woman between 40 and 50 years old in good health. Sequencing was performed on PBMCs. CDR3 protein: CASSLGQDYGYTF. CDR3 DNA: TGCGCCAGCAGCTTGGGACAGGACTATGGCTACACCTTC. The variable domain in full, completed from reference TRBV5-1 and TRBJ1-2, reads KAGVTQTPRYLIKTRGQQVTLSCSPISGHRSVSWYQQTPGQGLQFLFEYFSETQRNKGNFPGRFSGRQFSNSRSEMNVSTLELGDSALYLCASSLGQDYGYTFGSGTRLTVV.